The 3 T cell receptor beta chains listed next were all sequenced from one sample in a study of siplizumab effects on memory and regulatory T cells. Method: immunoSEQ multiplex PCR; TCRdb's copy keeps in-frame clones and lacks some. This sample has some 120,000 clones, with approximately 94% found just once. Source material: non-Treg CD4+ T cells sorted from blood. The receptors shown here come from a human donor in good health.

This clone was observed a single time. The gene calls are TRBV4-1 and TRBJ1-2; no reliable D call. Germline CDR1 is MGHRA and CDR2 is YSYEKL. The CDR3 spans 14 residues. V was clipped by 1 base and J by 2 bases, with 8 bases between them. The CDR3 sequence: CASSQVAGNYGYTF. CDR3 bases: TGCGCCAGCAGCCAAGTTGCCGGGAACTATGGCTACACCTTC.

This clone has only one observation. The chain recombines TRBV10-3 with TRBJ2-7; tentative D call: TRBD1 (6 bases). This CDR3 comprises 13 residues. V was pared by 4 bases and J by 0 bases, with 7 bases between. Germline V gene lookup returns CDR1 ENHRY and CDR2 SYGVKD. In DNA form, the CDR3 reads TGTGCCATCAGTGGACAGGACTCCTACGAGCAGTACTTC. Residues: CAISGQDSYEQYF.

The chain employs TRBV19 and TRBJ1-5, with a possible D match to TRBD1 (5 bases). The CDR3 has 13 residues. Trimming took 5 bases from V and 5 from J, leaving 10 bases between them. In germline, CDR1 is LNHDA, CDR2 SQIVND (reference sequence). The CDR3 sequence is CASSFWGDQPQHF. The DNA of the CDR3 is TGTGCCAGTAGTTTTTGGGGGGATCAGCCCCAGCATTTT.